This T cell receptor (beta chain) was recovered during a study of OX40 agonist ivuxolimab in advanced cancers. Study background: The patients' treatment was ivuxolimab, an agonistic anti-OX40 (CD134) antibody. The mean age was roughly 60 years, ranging from 23 to 79, with 65% to 90% of participants male. Points from the study as a whole: Clonal expansion was seen in CD4+ and CD8+ blood T cells by week 6 at 0.1 to 3.0 mg/kg. People who partly responded at 0.1-3.0 mg/kg had some of the least clonal expansion seen.

Assay: immunoSEQ multiplex PCR; the TCRdb copy retains only in-frame clones and omits some. Of about 20,000 clones listed, about four fifths are singletons. This clone has a single count. Its antigen is as yet unknown. Sequencing used CD4+ or CD8+ T cells sorted from blood, obtained in a trial of the OX40 agonist ivuxolimab. This TCR derives from an adult with an advanced solid tumor such as melanoma, head and neck, liver or kidney cancer.

The CDR3 DNA reads TGTGCCACCAGCAGCGACACAGCACATAGTATCTCCGAGCAGTACTTC. Translated: CATSSDTAHSISEQYF. V is TRBV15 and J is TRBJ2-7; D is unresolved. The CDR3 length is 16 residues. Germline lookup yields CDR1 LNHNV and CDR2 YYDKDF (reference sequence). Trimming took off 3 bases at V and 6 bases at J, with 21 bases between the two ends.